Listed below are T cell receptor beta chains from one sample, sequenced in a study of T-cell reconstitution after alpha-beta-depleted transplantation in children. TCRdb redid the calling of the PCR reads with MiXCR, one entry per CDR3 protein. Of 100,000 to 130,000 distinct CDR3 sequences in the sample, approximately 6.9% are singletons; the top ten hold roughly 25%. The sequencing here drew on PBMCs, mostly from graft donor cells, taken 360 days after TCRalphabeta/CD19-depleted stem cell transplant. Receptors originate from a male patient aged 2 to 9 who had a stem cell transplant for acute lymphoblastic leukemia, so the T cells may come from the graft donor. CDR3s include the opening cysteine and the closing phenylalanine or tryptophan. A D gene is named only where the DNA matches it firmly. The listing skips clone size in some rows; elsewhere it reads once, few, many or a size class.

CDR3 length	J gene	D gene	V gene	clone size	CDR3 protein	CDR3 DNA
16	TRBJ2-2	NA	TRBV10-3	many	CAISYPGVGNTGELFF	TGTGCCATCAGTTATCCCGGGGTTGGGAACACCGGGGAGCTGTTTTTT
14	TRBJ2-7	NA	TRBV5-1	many	CASSLFQGPYEQYF	TGCGCCAGCAGCTTGTTCCAGGGACCCTACGAGCAGTACTTC
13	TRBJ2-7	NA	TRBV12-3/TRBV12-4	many	CASSLVHSREQYF	TGTGCCAGCAGTTTAGTGCACTCACGAGAGCAGTACTTC
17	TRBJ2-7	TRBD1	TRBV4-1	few	CASSQPRQGKFTYEQYF	TGCGCCAGCAGCCAACCCCGACAGGGAAAATTTACCTACGAGCAGTACTTC
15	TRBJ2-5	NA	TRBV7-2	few	CASSPLGWRQETQYF	TGTGCCAGCAGCCCCCTAGGTTGGCGGCAAGAGACCCAGTACTTC
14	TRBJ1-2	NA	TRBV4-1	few	CASSQVDNYYGYTF	TGCGCCAGCAGCCAAGTGGATAACTACTATGGCTACACCTTC
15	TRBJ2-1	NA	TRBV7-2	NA	CASSSDLSSYNEQFF	TGTGCCAGCAGCTCCGACTTGAGCTCCTACAATGAGCAGTTCTTC
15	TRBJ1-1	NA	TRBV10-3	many	CAISEVKGVNTEAFF	TGTGCCATCAGTGAAGTGAAGGGCGTGAACACTGAAGCTTTCTTT
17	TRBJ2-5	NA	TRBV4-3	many	CASSQDRTAVYQETQYF	TGCGCCAGCAGCCAAGATCGGACAGCAGTGTACCAAGAGACCCAGTACTTC
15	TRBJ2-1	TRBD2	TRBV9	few	CASSLGTSGSDEQFF	TGTGCCAGCAGCCTCGGGACTAGCGGGAGTGATGAGCAGTTCTTC
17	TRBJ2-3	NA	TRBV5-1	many	CASSFGTGAIHTDTQYF	TGCGCCAGCAGCTTTGGGACGGGAGCGATCCACACAGATACGCAGTATTTT
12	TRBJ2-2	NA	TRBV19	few	CASKEAAGELFF	TGTGCCAGTAAAGAGGCCGCCGGGGAGCTGTTTTTT
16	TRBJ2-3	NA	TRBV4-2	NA	CASSQRGTGRTDTQYF	TGTGCCAGCAGCCAGCGAGGTACAGGGCGCACAGATACGCAGTATTTT
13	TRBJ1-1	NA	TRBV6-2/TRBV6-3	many	CASSRVLTAEAFF	TGTGCCAGCAGCCGGGTGCTAACGGCTGAAGCTTTCTTT
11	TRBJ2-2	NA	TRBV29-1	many	CSVWTTGELFF	TGCAGCGTTTGGACCACCGGGGAGCTGTTTTTT
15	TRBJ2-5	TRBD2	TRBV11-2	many	CASTLTGTSGETQYF	TGTGCCAGCACCTTGACCGGGACTAGCGGAGAGACCCAGTACTTC
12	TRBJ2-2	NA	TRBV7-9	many	CASRAYTGELFF	TGTGCCAGCAGGGCGTACACCGGGGAGCTGTTTTTT
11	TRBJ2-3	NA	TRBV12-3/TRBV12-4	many	CASSLRDTQYF	TGTGCCAGCAGTTTAAGGGATACGCAGTATTTT
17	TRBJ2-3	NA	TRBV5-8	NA	CASSLEGRHTSTDTQYF	TGTGCCAGCAGCTTGGAGGGTCGACATACTAGCACAGATACGCAGTATTTT
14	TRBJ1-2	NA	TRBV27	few	CASSPNRGANGYTF	TGTGCCAGCAGTCCCAATCGGGGGGCGAATGGCTACACCTTC
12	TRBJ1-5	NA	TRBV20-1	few	CSARIEPQPQHF	TGCAGTGCTAGAATAGAGCCCCAGCCCCAGCATTTT
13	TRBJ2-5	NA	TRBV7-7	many	CASSHGREETQYF	TGTGCTAGCAGCCACGGAAGGGAAGAGACCCAGTACTTC
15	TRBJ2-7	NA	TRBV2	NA	CANFPERQVGYEQYF	TGTGCCAACTTCCCGGAGAGGCAGGTTGGGTACGAGCAGTACTTC
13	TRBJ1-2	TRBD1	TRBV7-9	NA	CASSSTGGRGYTF	TGTGCCAGCAGCTCGACAGGGGGCCGAGGCTACACCTTC
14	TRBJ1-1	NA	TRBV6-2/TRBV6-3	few	CASSYEDAYSEAFF	TGTGCCAGCAGTTACGAAGACGCTTATTCTGAAGCTTTCTTT
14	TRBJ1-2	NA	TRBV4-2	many	CATTPSSLGYGYTF	TGTGCCACCACACCTTCATCCCTAGGGTATGGCTACACCTTC
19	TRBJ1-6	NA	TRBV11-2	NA	CASSFKKAGKRGANSPLHF	TGTGCCAGCAGTTTTAAAAAGGCGGGAAAGAGGGGTGCGAATTCACCCCTCCACTTT
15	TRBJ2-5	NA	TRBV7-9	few	CASSPPTATKETQYF	TGTGCCAGCAGCCCCCCGACAGCTACGAAGGAGACCCAGTACTTC
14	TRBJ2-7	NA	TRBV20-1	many	CSAPIGQGPYEQYF	TGCAGTGCCCCGATCGGCCAGGGCCCCTACGAGCAGTACTTC
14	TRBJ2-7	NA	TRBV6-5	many	CASSYVVSSYEQYF	TGTGCCAGCAGTTACGTTGTAAGCTCCTACGAGCAGTACTTC
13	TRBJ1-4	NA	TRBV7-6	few	CASSLRANEKLFF	TGTGCCAGCAGCTTAAGGGCTAATGAAAAACTGTTTTTT
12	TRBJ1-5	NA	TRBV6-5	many	CASRTGYQPQHF	TGTGCCAGCCGCACAGGCTATCAGCCCCAGCATTTT
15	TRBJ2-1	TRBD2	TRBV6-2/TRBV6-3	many	CASSYPGLAPNEQFF	TGTGCCAGCAGCTACCCGGGACTAGCACCCAATGAGCAGTTCTTC
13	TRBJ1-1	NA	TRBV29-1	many	CSVGPRSRTEAFF	TGCAGCGTTGGACCGAGGTCGAGAACTGAAGCTTTCTTT
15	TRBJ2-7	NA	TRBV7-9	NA	CASSLFPSGPYEQYF	TGTGCCAGCAGCTTATTTCCCTCAGGACCCTACGAGCAGTACTTC
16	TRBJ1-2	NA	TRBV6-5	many	CASSPTGWGGSAGYTF	TGTGCCAGCAGTCCTACTGGTTGGGGAGGGAGTGCGGGCTACACCTTC
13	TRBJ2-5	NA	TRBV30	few	CAWSVGGQETQYF	TGTGCCTGGAGTGTAGGGGGTCAAGAGACCCAGTACTTC
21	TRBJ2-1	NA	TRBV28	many	CASSTIEGGGPYPIPYNEQFF	TGTGCCAGCAGTACGATAGAGGGGGGAGGGCCATATCCAATCCCCTACAATGAGCAGTTCTTC